Listed below are T cell receptor beta chains from one sample, sequenced in a study of T cell clonotyping in hematopoietic cell transplantation. TCRdb keeps only in-frame clones here, not all; method: immunoSEQ multiplex PCR. The sample lists about 36,000 clones, 90% to 95% occurring once. The sequencing used peripheral blood mononuclear cells, collected before stem cell transplant. The receptors stem from a man in his forties or fifties with chronic myeloid leukemia. Some clones in this sample may be carry-over from other donors' samples. Each CDR3 is given without its conserved first and last residue.

J: TRBJ1-1; V: TRBV6-1; CDR3: ASSEWEGNTEAF
J: TRBJ1-5; V: TRBV9; CDR3: ASSPSQGHQPQH
J: TRBJ1-2; V: TRBV5-5; CDR3: ASSLWGGGYYGYT
J: TRBJ2-5; V: TRBV2; CDR3: ASRITGGVETQY
J: TRBJ2-1; V: TRBV28; CDR3: ASSLGPYNEQF
J: TRBJ2-1; V: TRBV6-5; CDR3: ASSPGRNEQF
J: TRBJ1-1; V: TRBV12-5; CDR3: ASGFGDSMNTEAF
J: TRBJ2-5; V: TRBV29-1; CDR3: SVIQGSGETQY
J: TRBJ2-3; V: TRBV5-1; CDR3: ASSLEGGDTQY
J: TRBJ1-3; V: TRBV19; CDR3: ASSIRVSGNTIY
J: TRBJ1-1; V: TRBV20-1; CDR3: SAASTEAF
J: TRBJ1-2; V: TRBV6-5; CDR3: ASSYATGHSYGYT
J: TRBJ2-5; V: TRBV28; CDR3: ASSPRHRKVGGQETQY